A single sample is the source of the 14 T cell receptor beta chains below, sequenced in a study of blood T cells in healthy people across ages. Combining a sample-barcoded 5' primer with a J-beta primer mix, a second PCR ran for about 6 to 11 cycles. TCRdb reprocessed the 5' RACE reads via MiXCR and lists one record per CDR3 protein. The sample gives about 680,000 distinct CDR3 sequences, around 45% of which show up once; 30% to 35% is in the top ten. Sequencing was carried out using blood. All receptors come from a woman aged 60 to 75 in good health.

This clonotype has just a few counts. The rearrangement links TRBV7-9 to TRBJ1-5, with unresolved D. Germline loops: CDR1 SEHNR, CDR2 FQNEAQ (reference sequence). This CDR3 spans 14 amino acids. V shed 2 bases and J shed 3 bases, with 8 bases lying between them. Here the CDR3 DNA reads TGTGCCAGCAGCTTATCCGAGACCAATCAGCCCCAGCATTTT. Translating gives CASSLSETNQPQHF.

This rearrangement joins TRBV5-1 to TRBJ2-7, with D possibly matching TRBD1 (6 bases). The V gene lost 0 bases and the J gene lost 4 bases, with 11 bases spanning the gap. Germline-derived CDR1 and CDR2 are SGHRS and YFSETQ. The CDR3 spans 14 residues. The CDR3 DNA is TGCGCCAGCAGCTTGGCGACAGGCAAATACGAGCAGTACTTC. Protein sequence: CASSLATGKYEQYF.

The gene calls are TRBV28 and TRBJ2-6; no reliable D call. V lost 3 bases, J lost 4 bases, and 10 bases lay in between. This CDR3 comprises 15 residues. Germline loops: CDR1 MDHEN, CDR2 SYDVKM. DNA of the CDR3: TGTGCCAGCAGTTTTCGAGCTCTCGGGGCCAACGTCCTGACTTTC. It is translated as CASSFRALGANVLTF.

This clonotype turned up a few times. This chain links TRBV29-1 with TRBJ2-1; TRBD2 might be the D (6 bases). Germline CDR1 reads SQVTM; CDR2 reads ANQGSEA. V was shortened by 7 bases and J by 3 bases, with 16 bases between the two germline ends. The CDR3 loop spans 14 amino acids. CDR3: CSGAGLRNYNEQFF. DNA for the CDR3: TGCAGCGGGGCGGGGCTCAGGAACTACAATGAGCAGTTCTTC.

This clonotype came up many times. The J gene is TRBJ2-1, the V gene TRBV7-9, with D perhaps matching TRBD1 (6 bases). This CDR3 contains 13 residues. V was pared by 7 bases and J by 9 bases, with 16 bases between. CDR1 is SEHNR, CDR2 FQNEAQ, per germline (reference sequence). This chain's CDR3 is CASKAQGKGEQFF. CDR3 bases: TGTGCCAGCAAAGCTCAGGGGAAGGGTGAGCAGTTCTTC.

J is TRBJ2-3 and V is TRBV2; perhaps TRBD1 as D (5 bases). CDR1 is SNHLY and CDR2 is FYNNEI in the germline V gene. The CDR3 length is 15 residues. With 6 bases removed from V and 4 bases from J, the gap between germline ends came to 17 bases. The CDR3 coding sequence is TGTGCCAGCAGCCTCCAAGTCCGACAGCCAGATACGCAGTATTTT. This codes for CASSLQVRQPDTQYF.

This sequence joins TRBV28 and TRBJ2-3; the match to TRBD2 covers 13 bases. Looked up from germline, CDR1 is MDHEN and CDR2 is SYDVKM. This CDR3 has 17 residues. V was clipped by 0 bases and J by 2 bases; unmatched bases: 2. The CDR3 here is CASSLWGTSGITDTQYF. The CDR3 nucleotides are TGTGCCAGCAGTTTATGGGGGACTAGCGGGATCACAGATACGCAGTATTTT.

The chain carries TRBV2 and TRBJ2-1, with a tentative D call TRBD1 (7 bases). Trimming cost V 7 bases and J 9 bases, with 16 bases left between them. The CDR3 is made up of 13 amino acids. CDR1 is SNHLY and CDR2 is FYNNEI in the germline V gene. The CDR3 spells CASIYRGGSEQFF. For the CDR3, the DNA is TGTGCCAGCATTTACAGGGGAGGCAGTGAGCAGTTCTTC.

This chain links TRBV20-1 with TRBJ1-2; unclear D gene. The CDR3 loop spans 11 amino acids. Trimming removed 6 bases at V and 5 bases at J, with 10 bases between. Germline V gives CDR1 DFQATT, CDR2 SNEGSKA (reference sequence). The CDR3 nucleotides are TGCAGTGCCGCCCCCAGTTATGGCTACACCTTC. Translation: CSAAPSYGYTF.

The chain uses TRBV20-1 and TRBJ1-6, with D possibly TRBD1 on 6 matching bases. CDR3 length equals 16 residues. Germline V gene data show CDR1 as DFQATT and CDR2 as SNEGSKA (reference sequence). The germline V and J ends were trimmed by 5 bases and 4 bases, with 18 bases remaining between them. The CDR3: CSARHGGGAYNSPLHF. The CDR3, as DNA: TGCAGTGCTCGACATGGGGGGGGCGCGTATAATTCACCCCTCCACTTT.

The chain joins TRBV7-2 to TRBJ1-4; D gene ambiguous. The CDR3 covers 15 residues. Germline V gives CDR1 SGHTA, CDR2 FQGNSA. V was trimmed by 5 bases and J by 6 bases, leaving 16 bases between them. The CDR3 sequence is CASSQRRGLDEKLFF. In DNA form, the CDR3 reads TGTGCCAGCAGCCAAAGAAGAGGCCTGGATGAAAAACTGTTTTTT.

In nucleotides, the CDR3 is TGCGCCAGCAGCTTGGTCGGCGCAGCGGGTACGCAGTATTTT. Its translation: CASSLVGAAGTQYF. The chain carries TRBV5-1 and TRBJ2-3, with D possibly being TRBD2 (6 bases). This CDR3 contains 14 residues. Trimming pared 0 bases from V and 8 bases from J, leaving 13 bases between. CDR1 and CDR2 (germline): SGHRS, YFSETQ.

This clonotype occurred a few times. V is TRBV20-1 and J is TRBJ2-3; tentatively, D is TRBD2 (5 bases). Germline V gene data show CDR1 as DFQATT and CDR2 as SNEGSKA (reference sequence). The V gene lost 1 base and the J gene lost 2 bases, with 19 bases spanning the gap. The CDR3 has 17 residues. CDR3 in amino acids: CSARAYRGQRITDTQYF. The CDR3 DNA is TGCAGTGCTAGAGCCTACCGTGGTCAGCGGATCACAGATACGCAGTATTTT.

This clonotype was seen once. V is TRBV7-2 and J is TRBJ2-7; 8 bases fit TRBD1. J lost 2 bases, V lost 2 bases, and 8 bases had no gene match. CDR3 length: 16 amino acids. Germline-derived CDR1 and CDR2 are SGHTA and FQGNSA. CDR3 sequence: CASSLIGQGGPYEQYF. The CDR3 bases are TGTGCCAGCAGCTTAATAGGACAGGGTGGTCCCTACGAGCAGTACTTC. Full variable domain (remainder filled in from reference TRBV7-2 and TRBJ2-7): GAGVSQSPSNKVTEKGKDVELRCDPISGHTALYWYRQSLGQGLEFLIYFQGNSAPDKSGLPSDRFSAERTGGSVSTLTIQRTQQEDSAVYLCASSLIGQGGPYEQYFGPGTRLTVT.